A single sample is the source of the 24 T cell receptor beta chains below, sequenced in a study of vaccination effects on CD4 cells after COVID-19. Data came from immunoSEQ multiplex PCR; TCRdb stores just in-frame clones and leaves some out. There are tens of thousands of clones in the sample; 70% to 75% occur only once, and 1.5% to 1.9% lies in the top ten. These receptors have no known antigen. Before any sequencing was done, the ViraFEST assay used viral peptide pools to expand antigen-specific CD4+ T cells. Scientists isolated CD4+ T cells after an approximately 11-day culture period ended. Either the mRNA-1273 or the BNT162b2 vaccine was given to participants as two doses. The sequenced sample was CD4+ T cells from PBMCs cultured with HCoV-229E spike peptides, obtained after COVID-19 vaccination. The origin of the receptors is a human donor who received a COVID-19 vaccine.

CDR3 coding DNA: TGTGCCAGCTCACCTGCAATCCTAACCACTGAAGCTTTCTTT. Its protein is CASSPAILTTEAFF. The chain has TRBV18 and TRBJ1-1, with no clear D. CDR1 and CDR2 from the germline V gene are KGHSH and LQKENI. The length of the CDR3 is 14 residues. V lost 3 bases and J 4 bases, leaving 12 bases between the germline ends.

The chain recombines TRBV6-5 with TRBJ2-7; D might be TRBD1 (6 bases). There are 15 residues in the CDR3. Germline V gene data show CDR1 as MNHEY and CDR2 as SVGAGI. Trimming shortened V by 5 bases and J by 7 bases, and 21 bases separated the two germline ends. The CDR3 coding sequence is TGTGCCAGCAGTCTGGGGGCTAGGGTGGTCTTTGAGCAGTACGTC. Residues: CASSLGARVVFEQYV.

The chain carries TRBV9 and TRBJ2-6, with TRBD1 matching 11 bases. Germline assignment: CDR1 SGDLS and CDR2 YYNGEE. The V gene end was trimmed by 4 bases and the J gene end by 0 bases; junction bases not matched to a gene: 9. CDR3 length: 19 residues. CDR3 sequence reads: CASSSRTGGSSSGANVLTF. The CDR3, as DNA: TGTGCCAGCAGCTCTCGGACAGGGGGCTCATCCTCTGGGGCCAACGTCCTGACTTTC.

This chain connects TRBV29-1 to TRBJ1-2; TRBD1 agrees at 7 bases. V lost 0 bases to trimming and J lost 7 bases; unmatched junction nucleotides: 2. Germline CDR1 reads SQVTM; CDR2 reads ANQGSEA. The CDR3 extends over 12 amino acids. CDR3 loop: CSVEEGGSGYTF. The CDR3 DNA is TGCAGCGTTGAAGAAGGGGGCTCTGGCTACACCTTC.

This clone was observed once. The genes are TRBV11-2 and TRBJ2-1, with D unresolved. The germline V and J ends were trimmed by 5 bases and 10 bases, with 21 bases remaining between them. The CDR3 contains 15 residues. Per the germline V gene, CDR1 is SGHAT and CDR2 is FQNNGV. In nucleotides, the CDR3 is TGTGCCAGCAGCCCCCGGAGAGGACCAACTCTAGAGCAGTTCTTC. Translating gives CASSPRRGPTLEQFF.

CDR3 sequence reads: CASSSPGQGRETQYF. The CDR3 nucleotides are TGTGCCAGCAGTTCTCCGGGACAGGGGAGAGAGACCCAGTACTTC. The J gene is TRBJ2-5, the V gene TRBV7-3, with 10 positions matching TRBD1. Germline V gene lookup returns CDR1 SGHTA and CDR2 FQGTGA. The CDR3 length is 15 residues. Germline trimming cut 6 bases from V and 4 bases from J; bases unmatched to any gene: 8.

V and J are TRBV9 and TRBJ2-5; D is ambiguous. Germline CDR1 is SGDLS and CDR2 is YYNGEE. V lost 3 bases to trimming and J lost 2 bases, with 11 bases between them. The CDR3 extends over 14 amino acids. The CDR3 DNA follows: TGTGCCAGCAGCGCGCGGTCCGGTCAAGAGACCCAGTACTTC. It encodes CASSARSGQETQYF.

This chain links TRBV27 with TRBJ1-1, with D uncertain. The germline V gene has CDR1 MNHEY and CDR2 SMNVEV (reference sequence). V was shortened by 3 bases and J by 2 bases, with 7 bases between the two germline ends. The CDR3 is 13 amino acids. CDR3 DNA sequence: TGTGCCAGCAGTTTTACCAGAAACACTGAAGCTTTCTTT. It specifies CASSFTRNTEAFF.

The chain has TRBV2 and TRBJ1-4, with D unresolved. Germline V gives CDR1 SNHLY, CDR2 FYNNEI. CDR3 length: 13 residues. V shed 3 bases and J shed 8 bases, with 10 bases lying between them. CDR3 nucleotides: TGTGCCAGCAGTGAGGGCAGCTCGGAAAAACTGTTTTTT. Its translation is CASSEGSSEKLFF.

The chain has TRBV11-1 and TRBJ2-5, with TRBD1 matching 7 bases. V gave up 3 bases and J gave up 4 bases; unmatched junction bases: 2. The length of the CDR3 is 13 residues. Germline V gene data show CDR1 as SGHAT and CDR2 as FQDESV (reference sequence). The CDR3 DNA reads as TGTGCCAGCAGCTTCCCAGGGGGAGAGACCCAGTACTTC. Translating it yields CASSFPGGETQYF.

This chain connects TRBV3-1 (or the pseudogene TRBV3-2) to TRBJ2-3; either TRBD1 or TRBD2 may fit D (6 bases each). The V end lost 1 base, the J end lost 2 bases, and 10 bases lay between the germline ends. The CDR3 contains 15 residues. From germline, CDR1 is LGHDT and CDR2 YNNKEL (reference sequence). The CDR3 loop is CASSQVGGTTDTQYF. The CDR3 nucleotides are TGTGCCAGCAGCCAAGTGGGGGGCACCACAGATACGCAGTATTTT.

The chain has TRBV28 and TRBJ1-5, with TRBD1 identical over 8 bases. V gave up 10 bases and J gave up 2 bases; unmatched junction bases: 10. The CDR3 sequence is 15 residues long. The V gene's germline CDR1 is MDHEN and CDR2 SYDVKM. The CDR3 region is CATRVEQGGNQPQHF. CDR3 DNA sequence: TGTGCCACCAGAGTTGAACAGGGGGGCAATCAGCCCCAGCATTTT.

The rearrangement links TRBV2 to TRBJ1-5, with D uncertain. Trimming took 6 bases from V and 0 from J, leaving 9 bases between them. This CDR3 has 14 residues. Germline-derived CDR1 and CDR2 are SNHLY and FYNNEI. The CDR3 DNA is TGTGCCAGCAGCAACGTTGGTAGCAATCAGCCCCAGCATTTT. As protein: CASSNVGSNQPQHF.

This clone occurred a few times. The chain carries TRBV7-9 and TRBJ2-3, with D perhaps matching TRBD1 (6 bases). CDR1 is SEHNR, CDR2 FQNEAQ, per germline (reference sequence). The CDR3 sequence is 16 residues long. V lost 0 bases and J lost 1, with 11 bases in between. CDR3 nucleotides: TGTGCCAGCAGCTTAGCAGGGGCAGGGGGCACAGATACGCAGTATTTT. Translated, it gives CASSLAGAGGTDTQYF. Together with reference TRBV7-9 and TRBJ2-3, the CDR3 gives the full variable domain: DTGVSQNPRHKITKRGQNVTFRCDPISEHNRLYWYRQTLGQGPEFLTYFQNEAQLEKSRLLSDRFSAERPKGSFSTLEIQRTEQGDSAMYLCASSLAGAGGTDTQYFGPGTRLTVL.

This clone appeared a few times. V gene TRBV4-1 combines with J gene TRBJ1-1, with unresolved D. The CDR3 runs to 14 residues. Trimming left V 4 bases short and J 0 bases short, with 9 bases between. From germline, CDR1 is MGHRA and CDR2 YSYEKL. CDR3 sequence (DNA): TGCGCCAGCAGCCGCGGGCGGCTGAACACTGAAGCTTTCTTT. Its protein product is CASSRGRLNTEAFF.

This clone was observed a single time. The gene calls are TRBV15 and TRBJ2-5; tentatively, D is TRBD2 (5 bases). The germline gives CDR1 LNHNV, CDR2 YYDKDF (reference sequence). The CDR3 extends over 14 amino acids. Trimming pared 9 bases from V and 1 base from J, leaving 15 bases between. CDR3 DNA: TGTGCCACTAAAAGAGGGCAGTCCCAAGAGACCCAGTACTTC. Translation: CATKRGQSQETQYF.

V gene TRBV5-4 combines with J gene TRBJ2-2, with D possibly being TRBD2 (6 bases). Trimming shortened V by 2 bases and J by 6 bases, and 14 bases separated the two germline ends. The CDR3 runs to 15 residues. Germline assignment: CDR1 SGHNT and CDR2 YYREEE (reference sequence). The CDR3 coding sequence is TGTGCCAGCAGCTTAAAATCGGGGGTTCCCGGGGAGCTGTTTTTT. It encodes CASSLKSGVPGELFF. Full variable domain (rest looked up from reference TRBV5-4 and TRBJ2-2): ETGVTQSPTHLIKTRGQQVTLRCSSQSGHNTVSWYQQALGQGPQFIFQYYREEENGRGNFPPRFSGLQFPNYSSELNVNALELDDSALYLCASSLKSGVPGELFFGEGSRLTVL.

The rearrangement joins TRBV10-1 to TRBJ2-2; D is possibly TRBD2 (7 bases). V was clipped by 8 bases and J by 5 bases, with 18 bases between them. CDR3 length: 15 residues. Germline V CDR1 and CDR2: WNHNN, SYGVQD (reference sequence). The CDR3 sequence is CASSKGGARTGELFF. CDR3 coding DNA: TGCGCCAGCTCTAAAGGGGGGGCTCGGACCGGGGAGCTGTTTTTT.

V usage is TRBV27 and J usage is TRBJ1-5; 12 nucleotides agree with TRBD1. With V trimmed by 4 bases and J by 0 bases, 16 bases remained unmatched. CDR3 length: 21 amino acids. The germline CDR1 and CDR2 sequences are MNHEY and SMNVEV (reference sequence). CDR3 in amino acids: CASSSKAGTGGSVYSNQPQHF. The CDR3 DNA reads TGTGCCAGCAGTTCAAAAGCCGGGACAGGGGGCTCCGTTTATAGCAATCAGCCCCAGCATTTT.

The rearrangement links TRBV7-8 to TRBJ2-7; TRBD2 is a possible D gene (6 bases). The germline V gene has CDR1 SGHVS and CDR2 FQNEAQ. CDR3 size: 15 residues. V was clipped by 0 bases and J by 3 bases, with 12 bases between them. The CDR3 loop is CASSLAGPGDYEQYV. The CDR3 DNA sequence: TGTGCCAGCAGCTTAGCAGGGCCGGGGGACTACGAGCAGTACGTC.

This rearrangement joins TRBV6-2 or TRBV6-3 to TRBJ2-7, with 8 bases matching TRBD2. The germline CDR1 and CDR2 sequences are MNHEY and SVGEGT. The CDR3 sequence is 15 residues long. With 0 bases clipped from V and 6 bases from J, the junction kept 7 bases outside the gene matches. CDR3 coding DNA: TGTGCCAGCAGTTACTCACTGGCGGGGGGTTTCGAGCAGTACGTC. Residues: CASSYSLAGGFEQYV.

The rearrangement joins TRBV3-1 (or the pseudogene TRBV3-2) to TRBJ2-7, with 10 nucleotides matching TRBD2. The junction had 6 bases not matched to a gene; V was cut back by 3 bases and J by 4 bases. This CDR3 spans 15 amino acids. Germline V gene data show CDR1 as LGHDT and CDR2 as YNNKEL (reference sequence). The CDR3 spells CASSHISGGRYEQYV. The CDR3 DNA follows: TGTGCCAGCAGCCATATTAGCGGGGGGAGGTACGAGCAGTACGTC.

The chain employs TRBV6-6 and TRBJ2-5; 9 bases fit TRBD1. This CDR3 is 13 amino acids long. CDR1 is MNHNY and CDR2 is SVGAGI in the germline V gene (reference sequence). V trimming: 6 bases; J trimming: 5 bases; junction bases outside the gene matches: 4. CDR3 nucleotide sequence: TGTGCCAGCAGACAGGGGGCTGAGGAGACCCAGTACTTC. Its protein product is CASRQGAEETQYF.

The V call is TRBV19, the J call TRBJ1-4; D is unclear. CDR1 LNHDA and CDR2 SQIVND come from the germline V gene (reference sequence). The V and J ends lost 3 bases and 4 bases respectively, with 9 bases between them. CDR3 length equals 14 residues. The CDR3 sequence is CASSIGEINEKLFF. The DNA for the CDR3 is TGTGCCAGTAGTATTGGGGAAATTAATGAAAAACTGTTTTTT.